This T cell receptor (beta chain) emerged from a study of cytomegalovirus exposure and HLA in healthy donors. As regards this clone: Germline and junction disagree at one end, which may indicate a read error.

The length of the CDR3 is 17 residues. Germline V gene data show CDR1 as SGHNT and CDR2 as YYREEE (reference sequence). The PCR employed 60 Vbeta primers together with 13 Jbeta primers. Repertoires were generated with immunoSEQ multiplex PCR, while TCRdb's copy carries only in-frame clones and drops some. The data show roughly 130,000 clones, around 80% seen once. The sample consisted of PBMCs. V usage is TRBV5-4 and J usage is TRBJ2-6; 10 bases are a match to TRBD1. This receptor was identified in a woman aged 40 to 50 in good health and CMV-seronegative. This CDR3 reads CASSGGTGDFGANGLTF. The DNA for the CDR3 is TGTGCCAGCAGCGGAGGGACAGGGGATTTTGGGGCCAACGGCCTGACTTTC.